This T cell receptor beta chain was retrieved from a study of T cells in Graves' hyperthyroidism and ophthalmopathy. Whole-study results and caveats: Before onset, ophthalmopathy was predicted by the model a median around 6 months earlier. Blood samples included most of the expanded thyroid clonotypes exceeding 0.001.

The CDR3 covers 16 residues. The trim removed 3 bases at V and 0 bases at J, leaving 5 bases unmatched. Uncontrolled infection, other autoimmune disease, pregnancy or lactation excluded patients. Clinical symptoms, serum thyroxine, TRAb, thyroid ultrasound and orbital computed tomography informed diagnoses. About this clonotype itself: Antigen specificity is unknown. A much larger clone is a single base away; this may be a read error.

The TCR beta CDR3 regions underwent amplification using RNA transcripts as the source. The study used the HTBI primer set for a first-round RT-PCR of the TCR CDR3. TCRdb analysed the multiplex PCR reads with MiXCR anew, one entry per CDR3 protein. The sample holds around 620,000 distinct CDR3 sequences, 14% seen once. The chain couples TRBV12-3 or TRBV12-4 to TRBJ2-3, with TRBD2 identical over 8 bases. The source is a woman aged 18-35 years with Graves' ophthalmopathy. The sequenced sample was blood. CDR3 sequence: CASSFRGLGSTDTQYF. CDR3 sequence (DNA): TGTGCCAGCAGTTTCAGGGGACTAGGTAGCACAGATACGCAGTATTTT.